Listed below are T cell receptor beta chains from one sample, sequenced in a study of blood T cell repertoires in COVID-19. The table came from immunoSEQ multiplex PCR; TCRdb's copy has only in-frame clones and leaves some out. Found here are tens of thousands of clones, 80% to 90% of them singletons; the top ten hold roughly 13%. The sequenced material came from peripheral blood. The receptors were gathered from a woman in her seventies in a cohort sampled during active COVID-19. CDR3s include the opening cysteine and the closing phenylalanine or tryptophan. The D gene is left open where the match is weak. Clone sizes are given selectively: once, few, many, or a class where the clone is expanded.

size	D	V	J	DNA	CDR3
once	TRBD2	TRBV28	TRBJ2-1	TGTGCCAGCAGATCCGCCGCAGGGACTAGGGGTGAGCAGTTCTTC	CASRSAAGTRGEQFF
-	-	TRBV7-2	TRBJ1-3	TGTGCCAGCAGCTTAGCGCAGAAGTCTGGAAACACCATATATTTT	CASSLAQKSGNTIYF
-	TRBD1	TRBV28	TRBJ1-1	TGTGCCAGCAGCGGGACCGGGACAGGGAATACTGAAGCTTTCTTT	CASSGTGTGNTEAFF
-	-	TRBV6-5	TRBJ1-1	TGTGCCAGCACTCCGGGACACGGGGACACTGAAGCTTTCTTT	CASTPGHGDTEAFF
-	-	TRBV6-5	TRBJ2-5	TGTGCCAGCAGCGATCAGGGGCAGCTGGGGGAGACCCAGTACTTC	CASSDQGQLGETQYF
-	-	TRBV5-4	TRBJ2-2	TGTGCCAGCAGCTCCGGGGGACTTCTGAACACCGGGGAGCTGTTTTTT	CASSSGGLLNTGELFF
-	TRBD1	TRBV12-3/TRBV12-4	TRBJ2-7	TGTGCCAGCAGCGGGACAGGGGGCTACGAGCAGTACTTC	CASSGTGGYEQYF
-	-	TRBV5-1	TRBJ2-7	TGCGCCAGCAGCTTGGATGGGGGAGGTATCTCCTACGAGCAGTACTTC	CASSLDGGGISYEQYF
-	TRBD1	TRBV28	TRBJ1-5	TGTGCCAGCAGTTCGACAGGGCTGGGGGTTAATCAGCCCCAGCATTTT	CASSSTGLGVNQPQHF
-	TRBD2	TRBV2	TRBJ2-7	TGTGCCAGCAGGGCTGGTAGCGGGAGGGGGGGAAACGAGCAGTACTTC	CASRAGSGRGGNEQYF
-	TRBD2	TRBV29-1	TRBJ2-5	TGCAGCGCCCAACTAGCGGGAGAGGAAGAGACCCAGTACTTC	CSAQLAGEEETQYF